Each of the 21 T cell receptor beta chains below was sequenced from the same sample in a study of blood T cell repertoires in COVID-19. Method: immunoSEQ multiplex PCR; TCRdb's copy keeps in-frame clones and lacks some. In the table there are 200,000 to 250,000 clones, roughly 85% of which are singletons. The specimen was peripheral blood. Receptors were obtained from a woman between 18 and 30 years old who had recovered from COVID-19.

The V and J genes are TRBV7-6 and TRBJ1-2, with TRBD1 identical over 8 bases. The CDR3 is 15 residues long. The germline CDR1 and CDR2 sequences are SGHVS and FNYEAQ. The V gene end was trimmed by 4 bases and the J gene end by 5 bases; junction bases not matched to a gene: 9. The CDR3 coding sequence is TGTGCCAGCAGCTCGCGACCGGGACAGGATTATGGCTACACCTTC. This gives the protein CASSSRPGQDYGYTF. Full variable domain (missing parts from reference TRBV7-6 and TRBJ1-2): GAGVSQSPRYKVTKRGQDVALRCDPISGHVSLYWYRQALGQGPEFLTYFNYEAQQDKSGLPNDRFSAERPEGSISTLTIQRTEQRDSAMYRCASSSRPGQDYGYTFGSGTRLTVV.

V is TRBV15 and J is TRBJ2-7, with TRBD2 identical over 9 bases. V lost 4 bases, J lost 2 bases, and 3 bases stayed unmatched. The CDR3 covers 14 residues. In germline, CDR1 is LNHNV, CDR2 YYDKDF (reference sequence). The CDR3 DNA reads TGTGCCACCAGCACCATAGCGGGAGCCTACGAGCAGTACTTC. This gives the protein CATSTIAGAYEQYF. The whole variable domain, remainder taken from reference TRBV15 and TRBJ2-7, is DAMVIQNPRYQVTQFGKPVTLSCSQTLNHNVMYWYQQKSSQAPKLLFHYYDKDFNNEADTPDNFQSRRPNTSFCFLDIRSPGLGDTAMYLCATSTIAGAYEQYFGPGTRLTVT.

The chain recombines TRBV12-3 or TRBV12-4 with TRBJ2-7, with 8 bases fitting TRBD1. The J segment lost 2 bases and the V segment lost 7 bases, leaving 4 bases of the junction unmatched. This CDR3 has 13 amino acids. CDR3 coding DNA: TGTGCCAGCACCTGGACAGGGACCTACGAGCAGTACTTC. Amino acid sequence: CASTWTGTYEQYF.

The chain carries TRBV3-1 (or the pseudogene TRBV3-2) and TRBJ2-7; 15 nucleotides align to TRBD2. CDR1 is LGHDT, CDR2 YNNKEL, per germline (reference sequence). The junction had 0 bases not matched to a gene; V was cut back by 4 bases and J by 2 bases. The CDR3 runs 15 residues. CDR3 DNA: TGTGCCAGCAGCCGGACTAGCGGGAGGGCCTACGAGCAGTACTTC. Translation gives CASSRTSGRAYEQYF.

The V and J genes are TRBV7-2 and TRBJ2-7; D is uncertain. The CDR3 has 13 amino acids. Trimming left V 3 bases short and J 1 base short, with 7 bases between. Per germline, CDR1 SGHTA and CDR2 FQGNSA. This chain's CDR3 is CASSFYNSYEQYF. The CDR3 coding sequence is TGTGCCAGCAGCTTTTACAATTCCTACGAGCAGTACTTC.

This chain uses TRBV7-2 with TRBJ2-7, with D unclear. This CDR3 comprises 11 residues. Trimming removed 3 bases at V and 6 bases at J, with 6 bases between. Germline values: CDR1 SGHTA, CDR2 FQGNSA. Here the CDR3 reads CASSFKSEQYF. Here the CDR3 DNA reads TGTGCCAGCAGCTTTAAATCCGAGCAGTACTTC.

The genes are TRBV6-5 and TRBJ1-2; 7 bases are shared with TRBD1. With 4 bases clipped from V and 8 bases from J, the junction kept 4 bases outside the gene matches. Germline V gene lookup returns CDR1 MNHEY and CDR2 SVGAGI. The CDR3 loop spans 12 amino acids. In DNA form, the CDR3 reads TGTGCCAGCAGTTCTCAAGGGGGCGGCTACACCTTC. The encoded protein is CASSSQGGGYTF.

The gene calls are TRBV18 and TRBJ1-5; 9 bases map to TRBD1. Germline CDR1 and CDR2: KGHSH and LQKENI. CDR3 size: 18 residues. V lost 2 bases and J lost 0; bases outside the gene matches: 8. CDR3 DNA: TGTGCCAGCTCACCATCGGGGGCACAGGGGGCTAGCAATCAGCCCCAGCATTTT. This sequence encodes CASSPSGAQGASNQPQHF.

This chain links TRBV6-2 or TRBV6-3 with TRBJ1-2; tentative D call: TRBD1 (5 bases). Germline V lookup: CDR1 MNHEY, CDR2 SVGEGT. The CDR3 has 12 residues. Trimming pared 2 bases from V and 5 bases from J, leaving 6 bases between. The CDR3 coding sequence is TGTGCCAGCAGTTACGGGACTTATGGCTACACCTTC. It codes for CASSYGTYGYTF.

This clone was recorded once. The V gene is TRBV21-1, the J gene TRBJ1-1. TRBV21-1 is a pseudogene segment. CDR3 length: 15 residues. The CDR3 DNA sequence: TGTGCCAGCAGCAAAGCCCGGAGAGTGATCACTGAAGCTTTCTTT. This codes for CASSKARRVITEAFF.

The rearrangement uses TRBV27 and TRBJ1-4; unclear D gene. The CDR3 extends over 14 amino acids. In germline, CDR1 is MNHEY, CDR2 SMNVEV (reference sequence). V was clipped by 5 bases and J by 7 bases, with 14 bases between them. The CDR3 nucleotides are TGTGCCAGCAGTATCTTAACCGGGAGTGAAAAACTGTTTTTT. It translates to CASSILTGSEKLFF.

This clone has just one count. A junction boundary mismatches the germline segment, possibly from a read error. The rearrangement joins TRBV6-5 to TRBJ1-4, with TRBD1 as a possible D gene (6 bases). The germline gives CDR1 MNHEY, CDR2 SVGAGI. The CDR3 is 15 amino acids. CDR3 sequence: CAGSSPFRGHEKLFF. CDR3 DNA sequence: TGTGCCGGCAGTTCCCCTTTCAGGGGTCACGAAAAACTGTTTTTT.

The V call is TRBV10-1, the J call TRBJ2-5, with D unresolved. The CDR3 consists of 9 residues. CDR1 and CDR2 from the germline V gene are WNHNN and SYGVQD (reference sequence). The V end was cut by 9 bases, the J end by 4 bases, with 3 bases between. The CDR3 sequence is CASRETQYF. CDR3 bases: TGCGCCAGTAGAGAGACCCAGTACTTC.

The CDR3 coding sequence is TGTGCCAGCAGCCGGGAGAGCTCTGGGGCCAACGTCCTGACTTTC. Residues: CASSRESSGANVLTF. The genes are TRBV14 and TRBJ2-6; perhaps TRBD2 as D (5 bases). The CDR3 length is 15 residues. Germline lookup yields CDR1 SGHDN and CDR2 FVKESK. Trimming removed 4 bases at V and 0 bases at J, with 7 bases between.

In its sample, this clone was seen a few times. V usage is TRBV6-5 and J usage is TRBJ2-3, with 11 bases aligning to TRBD2. V shed 3 bases and J 4 bases; nucleotides not matched to a gene: 3. Germline V CDR1 and CDR2: MNHEY, SVGAGI. CDR3 size: 15 residues. CDR3 in amino acids: CASSYSGGGADTQYF. Here the CDR3 DNA reads TGTGCCAGCAGTTATAGCGGGGGGGGCGCAGATACGCAGTATTTT.

CDR3 bases: TGTGCCAGCAGCTTCTCCCAGTCAGGTTTAGATACGCAGTATTTT. Residues: CASSFSQSGLDTQYF. The J gene is TRBJ2-3, the V gene TRBV7-6, with D uncertain. Trimming left V 3 bases short and J 5 bases short, with 15 bases between. The CDR3 spans 15 residues. Germline CDR1 is SGHVS and CDR2 is FNYEAQ.

This chain joins TRBV6-4 and TRBJ1-5, with D maybe TRBD1 (5 bases). This CDR3 region has 15 residues. V was cut by 0 bases and J by 6 bases, with 12 bases left in between. CDR1 and CDR2 (germline): MRHNA, SNTAGT. CDR3 nucleotide sequence: TGTGCCAGCAGTGACTCAGGTCCAGGGTGTCAGCCCCAGCATTTT. This translates into CASSDSGPGCQPQHF.

The chain couples TRBV7-9 to TRBJ2-7, with a weak D call TRBD1 (6 bases). CDR3 length: 16 amino acids. V lost 5 bases to trimming and J lost 0 bases, with 17 bases between them. Germline loops: CDR1 SEHNR, CDR2 FQNEAQ (reference sequence). The CDR3 sequence: CASSPLNTGYSYEQYF. The DNA for the CDR3 is TGTGCCAGCAGCCCCTTAAACACAGGGTACTCCTACGAGCAGTACTTC.

The J gene is TRBJ2-1, the V gene TRBV5-1; TRBD1 matches at 9 bases. Germline V lookup: CDR1 SGHRS, CDR2 YFSETQ. The CDR3 covers 14 residues. Losses at the gene ends were 2 bases for V and 5 bases for J; bases not matched to a gene: 2. The CDR3 region is CASSLQGADNEQFF. CDR3 DNA: TGCGCCAGCAGCTTACAGGGGGCGGACAATGAGCAGTTCTTC.

The chain combines TRBV6-5 with TRBJ1-2; TRBD1 might be the D (5 bases). V lost 6 bases, J lost 8 bases, and 19 bases lay in between. CDR1 and CDR2 from the germline V gene are MNHEY and SVGAGI. The CDR3 is 14 amino acids. The DNA for the CDR3 is TGTGCCAGCAGGCCAGGGTCCCGAAGAGACGGCTACACCTTC. Encoded protein: CASRPGSRRDGYTF.

This clone was counted only a few times. The chain links TRBV2 to TRBJ2-3; 12 nucleotides align to TRBD2. The CDR3 is 15 residues long. Trimming took 11 bases from V and 1 from J; bases not matched to a gene: 7. The germline CDR1 and CDR2 sequences are SNHLY and FYNNEI. The CDR3 loop is CAGSRLAGGTDTQYF. The CDR3 nucleotides read TGTGCCGGAAGTCGACTAGCGGGAGGCACAGATACGCAGTATTTT.